The rows below give T cell receptor beta chains drawn from one sample of a study of shared clonotypes between healthy human individuals. Sequenced by immunoSEQ multiplex PCR; TCRdb stores in-frame clones only, minus some. The sample contains over 2 million clones, around 90% of which appear only once. Specimen: naive CD4+ T cells from PBMCs. These receptors were taken from a man younger than 30 in good health. Some clones in this sample may be carry-over from other donors' samples. CDR3s include the opening cysteine and the closing phenylalanine or tryptophan. D genes are given only for firm matches. A row's size may be missing; if present it is once, few, many or a size class.

d_call	v_call	clone_size	j_call	cdr3_nt	cdr3_aa
-	TRBV5-8	-	TRBJ1-2	TGTGCCAGCAGCTTGGTATGGCGTGCGCGCTATGGCTACACCTTC	CASSLVWRARYGYTF
TRBD1	TRBV28	-	TRBJ2-3	TGTGCCAGCAGTATGGGACAGGGAAGGGGCACAGATACGCAGTATTTT	CASSMGQGRGTDTQYF
TRBD1	TRBV18	-	TRBJ1-1	TGTGCCAGCTCACCTGGACTGACAGGGACTGAAGCTTTCTTT	CASSPGLTGTEAFF
TRBD1	TRBV11-3	-	TRBJ1-2	TGTGCCAGCAGCTCCCTACCGGGACAGGGAAGCTATGGCTACACCTTC	CASSSLPGQGSYGYTF
-	TRBV18	-	TRBJ2-1	TGTGCCAGCTCACCAGTTTCGGGGGAGCAGTTCTTC	CASSPVSGEQFF
-	TRBV30	few	TRBJ2-2	TGTGCCTGGAGTGTGGTCGGGGAGCTGTTTTTT	CAWSVVGELFF
TRBD1	TRBV5-1	-	TRBJ1-1	TGCGCCAGCAGCTTTGGGACAGGTGGGAACACTGAAGCTTTCTTT	CASSFGTGGNTEAFF
-	TRBV11-2	-	TRBJ1-5	TGTGCCAGCAGCCCCGGGACGGATCAGCCCCAGCATTTT	CASSPGTDQPQHF
TRBD1	TRBV10-3	-	TRBJ1-2	TGTGCCATCAGAGGACAGGGATTATTCCAGGACTATGGCTACACCTTC	CAIRGQGLFQDYGYTF
-	TRBV28	-	TRBJ1-3	TGTGCCAGCAGAACAAACCCGGGAGACACCATATATTTT	CASRTNPGDTIYF
TRBD2	TRBV27	-	TRBJ2-7	TGTGCCAGCAGTTTAATTCCCCCCAACCCGGGACGGCTAGCGGGGGGTCGGGACGAGCAGTACTTC	CASSLIPPNPGRLAGGRDEQYF
-	TRBV7-3	-	TRBJ2-7	TGTGCCAGCTCCGCGGCGGGGAACGTTGGCGAGCAGTACTTC	CASSAAGNVGEQYF
TRBD2	TRBV5-1	-	TRBJ2-7	TGCGCCAGCAGCACCGGACTAGCGGGTTACGAGCAGTACTTC	CASSTGLAGYEQYF
TRBD1	TRBV28	-	TRBJ1-1	TGTGCCAGCAGGGACAGGGGGCAGTTTGTTGCTTTCTTT	CASRDRGQFVAFF
-	TRBV6-1	-	TRBJ1-2	TGTGCCAGCAGTGACTCCAGGCGCTATGGCTACACCTTC	CASSDSRRYGYTF
TRBD1	TRBV7-3	-	TRBJ2-1	TGTGCCAGCAGCTTGGGACAGTCCTCCCGGCTCTTCTTC	CASSLGQSSRLFF
TRBD1	TRBV9	-	TRBJ2-5	TGTGCCAGCAGCGTTACAAACACAGGGGGCATGGAGACCCAGTACTTC	CASSVTNTGGMETQYF
-	TRBV19	-	TRBJ1-1	TGTGCCAGTAGTATTAACACTGAAGCTTTCTTT	CASSINTEAFF
-	TRBV28	-	TRBJ2-7	TGTGCCAGCACTGGTTCAGGGCGCTCCTACGAGCAGTACTTC	CASTGSGRSYEQYF
TRBD2	TRBV28	once	TRBJ2-7	TGTGCCAGCAGTTTATATAGCGGGAGGTCTGACGAGCAGTACTTC	CASSLYSGRSDEQYF
TRBD1	TRBV7-9	-	TRBJ1-1	TGTGCCAGCATACTGGGACAGATGAACACTGAAGCTTTCTTT	CASILGQMNTEAFF
-	TRBV7-3	-	TRBJ2-6	TGTGCCAGCAGCTTAAGGGTCCCAGGGACCTTCTCTGGGGCCAACGTCCTGACTTTC	CASSLRVPGTFSGANVLTF
TRBD2	TRBV5-1	-	TRBJ2-3	TGCGCCAGCAGCTTGGCCCTCGGCGGGAGTGCAGATACGCAGTATTTT	CASSLALGGSADTQYF
-	TRBV5-1	-	TRBJ1-1	TGCGCCAGCAGCTTTTGGGCCAAGAACACTGAAGCTTTCTTT	CASSFWAKNTEAFF
-	TRBV7-9	-	TRBJ2-1	TGTGCCAGCAGCATGACCGGGAACAATGAGCAGTTCTTC	CASSMTGNNEQFF
TRBD1	TRBV2	-	TRBJ2-7	TGTGCCAGCAGCCCAGACAGGGTCGAGCAGTACTTC	CASSPDRVEQYF
-	TRBV30	-	TRBJ2-3	TGTGCCTCCACACGGGCAGATACGCAGTATTTT	CASTRADTQYF
TRBD1	TRBV7-2	-	TRBJ2-5	TGTGCCAGCAGCTCCTCGACCGGGACAGGGACCCAGTACTTC	CASSSSTGTGTQYF
-	TRBV11-1	-	TRBJ2-1	TGTGCCAGCAGCCCCACTAGCCCCGGCTACAATGAGCAGTTCTTC	CASSPTSPGYNEQFF
TRBD2	TRBV6-1	-	TRBJ2-3	TGTGCCAGCAGCCGGGACTACAGCACAGATACGCAGTATTTT	CASSRDYSTDTQYF
TRBD2	TRBV5-1	-	TRBJ2-1	TGCGCCAGCAGAATGGGACTAGCGGGAGGCAATGAGCAGTTCTTC	CASRMGLAGGNEQFF
TRBD1	TRBV7-2	-	TRBJ1-2	TGTGCCAGCAGCGTTAACAGGGGAGTCTATGGCTACACCTTC	CASSVNRGVYGYTF
-	TRBV20-1	-	TRBJ1-2	TGCAGTGTCGTCGAGAATGGCTACACCTTC	CSVVENGYTF
-	TRBV2	-	TRBJ2-7	TGTGCCAGCAGGGTTAACTACGAGCAGTACTTC	CASRVNYEQYF
TRBD1	TRBV2	-	TRBJ2-7	TGTGCCAGCACTCGGTTTGGGACAGGGTGGGGCTACGAGCAGTACTTC	CASTRFGTGWGYEQYF
-	TRBV28	-	TRBJ1-4	TGTGCCAGCAGTCCCGAACAGGGTAGTGAAAAACTGTTTTTT	CASSPEQGSEKLFF
-	TRBV4-2	-	TRBJ2-2	TGTGCCAGCAGCCCCAGCAGGGGGGAGTCTAACACCGGGGAGCTGTTTTTT	CASSPSRGESNTGELFF
-	TRBV6-5	-	TRBJ2-2	TGTGCCAGCAGTTCCGGAGCGGTCGGCACCGGGGAGCTGTTTTTT	CASSSGAVGTGELFF
-	TRBV11-3	-	TRBJ2-2	TGTGCCAGCAGCTTAGGTCAGGGGGGAGGAACCGGGGAGCTGTTTTTT	CASSLGQGGGTGELFF
-	TRBV18	-	TRBJ1-5	TGTGCCAGCTCACTTACCGACACGTTTAGCAATCAGCCCCAGCATTTT	CASSLTDTFSNQPQHF
-	TRBV7-9	once	TRBJ1-1	TGTGCCAGCAGCTTCGACAAGAACACTGAAGCTTTCTTT	CASSFDKNTEAFF
TRBD2	TRBV28	once	TRBJ2-1	TGTGCCAGCAGTTTAAATCGGCGAGGCGGGGGGGCCGGCAATGGGCAGTTCTTC	CASSLNRRGGGAGNGQFF
TRBD2	TRBV6-1	once	TRBJ2-7	TGTGCCAGCAGTGGGACTAGCGGAACGGGCGAGCAGTACTTC	CASSGTSGTGEQYF
-	TRBV19	-	TRBJ2-1	TGTGCCAGTAGTATAGGGCTACTGACTGCCTACAATGAGCAGTTCTTC	CASSIGLLTAYNEQFF
TRBD1	TRBV28	-	TRBJ2-7	TGTGCCAGCAGTACAGGGGTTTTCGAGCAGTACTTC	CASSTGVFEQYF
TRBD2	TRBV28	-	TRBJ2-1	TGTGCCAGCGGACGGGTTCTAGCGGCTCCCCATGAGCAGTTCTTC	CASGRVLAAPHEQFF
-	TRBV4-1	-	TRBJ2-3	TGCGCCAGCAGCCAGGGTGCGGATACGCAGTATTTT	CASSQGADTQYF
-	TRBV7-8	-	TRBJ2-7	TGTGCCAGCAGCTTAGCGTTGGGCTACGAGCAGTACTTC	CASSLALGYEQYF
TRBD1	TRBV28	-	TRBJ2-3	TGTGCCAGCAGTTTATGGGGGACAGACCTCACAGATACGCAGTATTTT	CASSLWGTDLTDTQYF
-	TRBV5-1	once	TRBJ2-2	TGCGCCAGCAGCTTAAACGGAATATTTGGGGAGCTGTTTTTT	CASSLNGIFGELFF
TRBD1	TRBV5-6	-	TRBJ1-4	TGTGCCAGCAGCCCCGGACAGGGAATTACTAATGAAAAACTGTTTTTT	CASSPGQGITNEKLFF
-	TRBV7-9	few	TRBJ1-1	TGTGCCAGCAGTCTCAGGGATGAAGCTTTCTTT	CASSLRDEAFF